Below, one T cell receptor (beta chain) is given with its context. Sequencing of TCR beta drew on CD8+ and CD4+ T cells from blood. The sample originates from a study of CD8 T cells in Susac syndrome. The germline gives CDR1 SGHRS, CDR2 YFSETQ. Trimming left V 4 bases short and J 3 bases short, with 14 bases between. This CDR3 is 15 amino acids long. Random hexamers were used to reverse transcribe the RNA input (roughly 0.5 to 1 ug). TCRdb reanalysed the immunoSEQ multiplex PCR reads using MiXCR and keeps one entry per CDR3 protein. The table records 110,000 or so distinct CDR3 sequences, 85% to 95% of them present only once.

The specimen sequenced was CD4+ T cells from PBMCs. The sequence derives from a human donor with multiple sclerosis. This chain joins TRBV5-1 and TRBJ2-1; maybe TRBD2 (6 bases). Here the CDR3 DNA reads TGCGCCAGCAGCGTAGGGGACGGGGGCTACAATGAGCAGTTCTTC. This codes for CASSVGDGGYNEQFF.